A single sample is the source of the 29 T cell receptor beta chains below, sequenced in a study of T cells in tumors after PD-1 blockade. Sequencing was performed with immunoSEQ multiplex PCR; in TCRdb, only in-frame clones are kept and a portion is missing. The sample has about 63,000 clones, roughly 70% seen once. Material: PBMCs, obtained after anti-PD-1 treatment. The receptors originated from a human donor with basal cell carcinoma.

This chain joins TRBV9 and TRBJ2-3; 8 bases match TRBD2. This CDR3 has 17 residues. In germline, CDR1 is SGDLS, CDR2 YYNGEE. Losses at the gene ends were 2 bases for V and 6 bases for J; bases not matched to a gene: 14. CDR3 nucleotide sequence: TGTGCCAGCAGCGTTGAGGTCGGCGGGGGGATAGGGGATACGCAGTATTTT. This gives the protein CASSVEVGGGIGDTQYF.

This chain connects TRBV2 to TRBJ2-7; D may correspond to TRBD1 or TRBD2 (6 bases each). In germline, CDR1 is SNHLY, CDR2 FYNNEI. Trimming removed 6 bases at V and 0 bases at J, with 18 bases between. CDR3 length equals 16 residues. The CDR3 protein is CASSVEGGASSYEQYF. As DNA, the CDR3 is TGTGCCAGCAGCGTCGAGGGGGGTGCAAGCTCCTACGAGCAGTACTTC.

The J gene is TRBJ1-1, the V gene TRBV6-5, with D possibly matching TRBD1 (5 bases). V dropped 6 bases and J dropped 6 bases, with 20 bases sitting between them. Germline V gene sequence: CDR1 MNHEY, CDR2 SVGAGI. The CDR3 consists of 15 residues. CDR3 sequence reads: CASRITLAGGSEAFF. The CDR3 bases are TGTGCCAGCAGGATTACCCTCGCGGGGGGGTCTGAAGCTTTCTTT.

This CDR3 reads CASSLLAGASTDTQYF. The CDR3 coding sequence is TGTGCCAGTAGTTTATTAGCGGGGGCCTCCACAGATACGCAGTATTTT. The chain employs TRBV19 and TRBJ2-3, with 9 bases identical to TRBD2. This CDR3 has 16 residues. Germline lookup yields CDR1 LNHDA and CDR2 SQIVND (reference sequence). V was clipped by 5 bases and J by 2 bases; unmatched bases: 8.

This clone occurred once. The chain has TRBV7-2 and TRBJ2-2; maybe TRBD2 (7 bases). Germline V gives CDR1 SGHTA, CDR2 FQGNSA. With 1 base removed from V and 6 bases from J, the gap between germline ends came to 12 bases. The CDR3 sequence is 15 residues long. DNA of the CDR3: TGTGCCAGCAGCTTAGTAGAGGGGGGGCCCGGGGAGCTGTTTTTT. Protein product: CASSLVEGGPGELFF.

The gene calls are TRBV5-6 and TRBJ1-1; maybe TRBD1 (5 bases). Trimming shortened V by 3 bases and J by 3 bases, and 12 bases separated the two germline ends. The CDR3 has 14 amino acids. Germline V gene sequence: CDR1 SGHDT, CDR2 YYEEEE. The CDR3 bases are TGTGCCAGCAGCTGGGGCCCTTTGGACACTGAAGCTTTCTTT. Translation: CASSWGPLDTEAFF. The complete variable domain, with remaining parts taken from reference TRBV5-6 and TRBJ1-1, reads DAGVTQSPTHLIKTRGQQVTLRCSPKSGHDTVSWYQQALGQGPQFIFQYYEEEERQRGNFPDRFSGHQFPNYSSELNVNALLLGDSALYLCASSWGPLDTEAFFGQGTRLTVV.

J is TRBJ1-2 and V is TRBV2; 8 bases are a match to TRBD1. The V segment lost 7 bases and the J segment 2 bases; nucleotides outside the gene matches: 9. CDR3 length equals 15 residues. Germline CDR1 SNHLY, CDR2 FYNNEI. The CDR3 coding sequence is TGTGCCAGCACCACCTTCCGGACAGGGAACTATGGCTACACCTTC. It translates to CASTTFRTGNYGYTF.

The J gene is TRBJ1-5, the V gene TRBV19; 7 nucleotides agree with TRBD1. Germline V CDR1 and CDR2: LNHDA, SQIVND (reference sequence). The CDR3 is 13 residues long. J gave up 8 bases and V 4 bases, and 5 bases lay outside the gene matches. The CDR3 DNA is TGTGCCAGTAGTAACAGGGGCGTGGAGCCCCAGCATTTT. This encodes CASSNRGVEPQHF. Looking up the rest from reference TRBV19 and TRBJ1-5 gives the full variable domain: DGGITQSPKYLFRKEGQNVTLSCEQNLNHDAMYWYRQDPGQGLRLIYYSQIVNDFQKGDIAEGYSVSREKKESFPLTVTSAQKNPTAFYLCASSNRGVEPQHFGDGTRLSIL.

CDR3 DNA sequence: TGCAGCGTTTCGACAGGGGTCAACAATGAGCAGTTCTTC. Amino acids: CSVSTGVNNEQFF. The chain couples TRBV29-1 to TRBJ2-1; 8 bases line up with TRBD1. This CDR3 spans 13 amino acids. From germline, CDR1 is SQVTM and CDR2 ANQGSEA. The junction had 5 bases not matched to a gene; V was cut back by 5 bases and J by 5 bases.

The chain couples TRBV9 to TRBJ1-1; possible D gene TRBD1, 6 bases. V lost 0 bases and J lost 4, with 13 bases in between. CDR1 and CDR2 from the germline V gene are SGDLS and YYNGEE. There are 15 residues in the CDR3. CDR3 region: CASSVVSGDGTEAFF. CDR3 sequence (DNA): TGTGCCAGCAGCGTAGTTTCAGGGGACGGCACTGAAGCTTTCTTT.

The chain uses TRBV7-9 and TRBJ2-1, with 7 bases lining up with TRBD1. Trimming took 1 base from V and 0 from J; bases not matched to a gene: 3. This CDR3 has 16 residues. The germline CDR1 and CDR2 sequences are SEHNR and FQNEAQ (reference sequence). CDR3 DNA: TGTGCCAGCAGCTTAGAACAGGGGAGCTCCTACAATGAGCAGTTCTTC. This sequence encodes CASSLEQGSSYNEQFF.

The chain is built from TRBV28 and TRBJ1-1, with D possibly TRBD1 on 6 matching bases. The CDR3 runs 15 residues. Germline V lookup: CDR1 MDHEN, CDR2 SYDVKM. V lost 5 bases, J lost 11 bases, and 24 bases lay in between. CDR3 residues: CASSLTGTLLYVAFF. The CDR3 DNA reads TGTGCCAGCAGTCTAACCGGGACACTACTATATGTGGCTTTCTTT.

The chain is built from TRBV5-6 and TRBJ2-3, with D possibly being TRBD1 or TRBD2 (5 bases each). Germline CDR1 reads SGHDT; CDR2 reads YYEEEE. This CDR3 contains 14 residues. Trimming took 2 bases from V and 3 from J, leaving 10 bases between them. In DNA, the CDR3 is TGTGCCAGCAGCTTCGGGACGGGGACAGATACGCAGTATTTT. Encoded protein: CASSFGTGTDTQYF.

The chain joins TRBV28 to TRBJ1-2; a possible D gene is TRBD1 (5 bases). Trimming took off 6 bases at V and 3 bases at J, with 26 bases between the two ends. The length of the CDR3 is 18 residues. Germline lookup yields CDR1 MDHEN and CDR2 SYDVKM. CDR3 coding DNA: TGTGCCAGCAGCCCAGGGTCTGGGAAGCCCATAGGGTACTATGGCTACACCTTC. This gives the protein CASSPGSGKPIGYYGYTF.

This chain links TRBV5-8 with TRBJ1-2; 10 nucleotides match TRBD1. Trimming took 4 bases from V and 4 from J; bases not matched to a gene: 7. The CDR3 has 15 residues. Germline lookup yields CDR1 SGHTS and CDR2 YDEGEE. The CDR3 region has the DNA TGTGCCAGCAGCCTACGACAGGGGGCTGGCTATGGCTACACCTTC. It is translated as CASSLRQGAGYGYTF.

This chain connects TRBV7-8 to TRBJ2-4; TRBD1 might be the D (6 bases). Germline-derived CDR1 and CDR2 are SGHVS and FQNEAQ. V was pared by 1 base and J by 6 bases, with 16 bases between. The length of the CDR3 is 16 residues. CDR3 DNA: TGTGCCAGCAGCTTAGGGGACACTTCCTTGGGAAACATTCAGTACTTC. This encodes CASSLGDTSLGNIQYF.

The chain uses TRBV7-8 and TRBJ2-7; 7 nucleotides line up with TRBD1. In germline, CDR1 is SGHVS, CDR2 FQNEAQ. This CDR3 is built from 15 residues. The V segment lost 5 bases and the J segment 3 bases; nucleotides outside the gene matches: 10. CDR3 bases: TGTGCCAGCAGCCTAGTCCGGGACAGTTTCTACGAGCAGTACTTC. Amino acid sequence: CASSLVRDSFYEQYF.

The rearrangement uses TRBV15 and TRBJ1-2; TRBD1 aligns across 8 bases. The CDR3 is 16 amino acids. The J segment lost 2 bases and the V segment lost 0 bases, leaving 5 bases of the junction unmatched. From germline, CDR1 is LNHNV and CDR2 YYDKDF (reference sequence). CDR3 DNA sequence: TGTGCCACCAGCAGAGATCCCCAGGGGGCAAACTATGGCTACACCTTC. It encodes CATSRDPQGANYGYTF.

In its sample, this clone was seen a few times. The rearrangement uses TRBV24-1 and TRBJ2-2, with 7 bases lining up with TRBD1. The CDR3 consists of 14 residues. The V gene end was trimmed by 7 bases and the J gene end by 3 bases; junction bases not matched to a gene: 4. Germline V CDR1 and CDR2: KGHDR, SFDVKD. CDR3 sequence reads: CATRDGTDTGELFF. The CDR3 DNA reads TGTGCCACCAGAGACGGGACAGACACCGGGGAGCTGTTTTTT.

The table lists this clone with a count of one. CDR3 sequence: CAIGINVLTF. CDR3 nucleotides: TGTGCCATCGGTATCAACGTCCTGACTTTC. V is TRBV10-3 and J is TRBJ2-6; D is unresolved. The CDR3 covers 10 residues. Germline lookup yields CDR1 ENHRY and CDR2 SYGVKD. Trimming took 8 bases from V and 9 from J, leaving 5 bases between them.

J is TRBJ2-1 and V is TRBV4-1; D possibly uses TRBD1 or TRBD2 (6 bases each). The V gene lost 4 bases and the J gene lost 3 bases, with 13 bases spanning the gap. The CDR3 has 15 residues. Per the germline V gene, CDR1 is MGHRA and CDR2 is YSYEKL. CDR3 in DNA: TGCGCCAGCAGCCGAGGGGGACTTATCTACAATGAGCAGTTCTTC. Its protein is CASSRGGLIYNEQFF.

V usage is TRBV2 and J usage is TRBJ1-5, with D tentatively TRBD1 (5 bases). From germline, CDR1 is SNHLY and CDR2 FYNNEI. This CDR3 spans 15 amino acids. V lost 2 bases to trimming and J lost 4 bases, with 12 bases between them. CDR3 sequence (DNA): TGTGCCAGCAGTGAATTTGGCAGGGTTAATCAGCCCCAGCATTTT. The encoded protein is CASSEFGRVNQPQHF. Full variable domain (rest looked up from reference TRBV2 and TRBJ1-5): EPEVTQTPSHQVTQMGQEVILRCVPISNHLYFYWYRQILGQKVEFLVSFYNNEISEKSEIFDDQFSVERPDGSNFTLKIRSTKLEDSAMYFCASSEFGRVNQPQHFGDGTRLSIL.

CDR3 loop: CASSYSSGGPYNEQFF. Written as DNA, the CDR3 is TGTGCCAGCAGTTACTCCAGCGGGGGCCCATACAATGAGCAGTTCTTC. This chain connects TRBV6-2 or TRBV6-3 to TRBJ2-1; 8 nucleotides line up with TRBD2. With V trimmed by 0 bases and J by 4 bases, 5 bases remained unmatched. The CDR3 runs 16 residues. Germline CDR1 and CDR2: MNHEY and SVGEGT.

The rearrangement links TRBV28 to TRBJ2-7; 9 positions agree with TRBD1. J gave up 5 bases and V 11 bases, and 7 bases lay outside the gene matches. The CDR3 length is 12 residues. Germline V lookup: CDR1 MDHEN, CDR2 SYDVKM. CDR3 amino acids: CAANRGLNEQYF. The CDR3 DNA reads TGTGCCGCAAACAGGGGGCTTAACGAGCAGTACTTC.

This clone was detected a few times. This rearrangement joins TRBV6-2 or TRBV6-3 to TRBJ2-7; maybe TRBD2 (5 bases). Trimming cost V 2 bases and J 4 bases, with 15 bases left between them. The germline CDR1 and CDR2 sequences are MNHEY and SVGEGT. This CDR3 comprises 15 residues. In DNA, the CDR3 is TGTGCCAGCAGTTACGGGAGTCTCCCAACTTACGAGCAGTACTTC. Translated, it gives CASSYGSLPTYEQYF.

The V gene is TRBV27, the J gene TRBJ1-5; no clear D. The CDR3 is 13 residues long. Trimming left V 6 bases short and J 4 bases short, with 10 bases between. Germline-derived CDR1 and CDR2 are MNHEY and SMNVEV (reference sequence). The CDR3: CASSFYPNQPQHF. CDR3 in DNA: TGTGCCAGCAGCTTTTACCCTAATCAGCCCCAGCATTTT.

The gene calls are TRBV21-1 and TRBJ1-6. TRBV21-1 is a known pseudogene. This CDR3 spans 14 amino acids. CDR3 nucleotides: TGTGCCAGCAGTTCCGGCCCGAAATGCTCACCCCTCCGCTTT. Encoded protein: CASSSGPKCSPLRF.

About this clone itself: Other nucleotide sequences in the sample specify the same CDR3. In nucleotides, the CDR3 is TGTGCCAGCAGTTTTAGGGGATCTTACAATGAGCAGTTCTTC. Protein product: CASSFRGSYNEQFF. V usage is TRBV27 and J usage is TRBJ2-1; possibly TRBD1 for D (5 bases). Germline assignment: CDR1 MNHEY and CDR2 SMNVEV (reference sequence). Trimming removed 3 bases from V and 4 bases from J, with 10 bases in between. The CDR3 contains 14 residues.

This sequence joins TRBV5-6 and TRBJ2-7; TRBD1 matches 7 bases. The CDR3 is 14 residues long. Germline V lookup: CDR1 SGHDT, CDR2 YYEEEE. V lost 7 bases and J lost 2; bases outside the gene matches: 9. The chain's CDR3 is CASGRDRGAYEQYF. DNA for the CDR3: TGTGCCAGCGGCCGGGACAGAGGCGCCTACGAGCAGTACTTC.